A single sample is the source of the 3 T cell receptor beta chains below, sequenced in a study of cytomegalovirus exposure and HLA in healthy donors. The repertoire was sequenced with immunoSEQ multiplex PCR; TCRdb's copy has only in-frame clones and lacks some. The data contain roughly 86,000 clones, almost 97% of them singletons. What was sequenced was PBMCs. The receptors here all came from a man between 18 and 35 years old in good health and CMV-seropositive.

The chain recombines TRBV4-2 with TRBJ2-1, with 10 bases that match TRBD1. The CDR3 is made up of 17 amino acids. The germline V gene encodes CDR1 LGHNA and CDR2 YNFKEQ. Trimming removed 1 base from V and 8 bases from J; junction bases left unmatched: 11. As DNA, the CDR3 is TGTGCCAGCAGCCAAGCCCGAGACAGGGGGCGAAGTTATGAGCAGTTCTTC. As protein: CASSQARDRGRSYEQFF.

The chain employs TRBV15 and TRBJ1-5; D remains ambiguous. The V end lost 3 bases, the J end lost 9 bases, and 12 bases lay between the germline ends. The V gene's germline CDR1 is LNHNV and CDR2 YYDKDF (reference sequence). There are 13 residues in the CDR3. CDR3 sequence (DNA): TGTGCCACCAGCAGTCCCCTAGGCTGGCCCCAGCATTTT. As protein: CATSSPLGWPQHF.

The chain employs TRBV12-2 and TRBJ1-2; the D call of TRBD1 is as the table states it, not checked on the DNA. TRBV12-2 is a pseudogene segment. The CDR3 length is 16 residues. The CDR3 sequence is CASRSMTRDREYGYTF. The CDR3 DNA reads as TGTGCAAGTCGCTCCATGACCCGGGACAGGGAGTATGGCTACACCTTC.